This TCR beta chain was observed in a study of blood T cell repertoires in COVID-19. Looking at the study overall: Italy, Spain and the United States were the sources of the convalescent and acute COVID-19 samples. T cells, B-cell-depleted T cells, or PBMCs provided the cDNA or gDNA that served as material.

V lost 5 bases to trimming and J lost 2 bases, with 12 bases between them. Germline V lookup: CDR1 LGHDT, CDR2 YNNKEL (reference sequence). CDR3 length equals 14 residues. TCRdb keeps only in-frame clones here, not all; method: immunoSEQ multiplex PCR. The table lists 140,000 or so clones, 70% to 90% of them singletons, with approximately 10% in the top ten. This rearrangement joins TRBV3-1 (or the pseudogene TRBV3-2) to TRBJ1-1, with a possible D match to TRBD1 (5 bases). The receptor was isolated from an elderly woman with acute or convalescent COVID-19. The sample was peripheral blood. DNA for the CDR3: TGTGCCAGCAGCGAGAGGACACCAAACACTGAAGCTTTCTTT. It is translated as CASSERTPNTEAFF.